These T cell receptor beta chains were read from a single sample in a study of response to subunit inactivated influenza vaccine. TCRdb re-called the RT-PCR reads with MiXCR, one entry per CDR3 protein. The sample has about 780,000 distinct CDR3 sequences; under 20% are singletons. This material consisted of PBMCs from blood, taken around 5 days after vaccination. The receptors originated from a man in his forties or fifties who received an inactivated influenza vaccine. The CDR3 runs from the conserved cysteine through the conserved F or W. A D gene is named only where the DNA matches it firmly. For some rows the clone size is stated as once, few or many, or as a class when expanded; others skip it.

TRBJ2-7 NA TRBV20-1 few TGCAGTGCTTCTCCCTGGGCAGACGCTACGGGGCAGTACTTC CSASPWADATGQYF
TRBJ1-2 NA TRBV28 NA TGTGCCAGCAGTTACGGGATTAGGGGATATGGCTACACCTTC CASSYGIRGYGYTF
TRBJ2-7 TRBD2 TRBV2 NA TGTGCCAGCAAGCAGCGGGAGGGGGCCGAGCAGTACTTC CASKQREGAEQYF
TRBJ2-3 TRBD2 TRBV7-3 few TGTGCCAGCAGCTTTGGGACTAGCGGGAGGGATACGCAGTATTTT CASSFGTSGRDTQYF
TRBJ2-2 TRBD1 TRBV7-3 once TGTGCCAGCAGCGCTCAATCCGGGACAGGGGCCACCGGGGAGCTGTTTTTT CASSAQSGTGATGELFF
TRBJ2-7 TRBD1 TRBV11-2 NA TGTGCCAGCTTGCGGGACAGGGGCCACGAGCAGTACTTC CASLRDRGHEQYF
TRBJ2-3 NA TRBV5-1 many TGCGCCAGCAGCCCCTTCCGAGACACAGATACGCAGTATTTT CASSPFRDTDTQYF
TRBJ1-1 NA TRBV3-1 few TGTGCCAGCAGCCACGGGGCGTGGGACACTGAAGCTTTCTTT CASSHGAWDTEAFF
TRBJ2-5 NA TRBV5-8 few TGTGCCAGCAGGCCCCGGACGTTACAAGAGACCCAGTACTTC CASRPRTLQETQYF
TRBJ2-7 NA TRBV7-9 NA TGTGCCAGCAGCACCCAGATGCCGTGGTCCCCCTACGAGCAGTACTTC CASSTQMPWSPYEQYF
TRBJ1-2 NA TRBV18 few TGTGCCAGCTCACGCCGGACAGCTGGAGGCTACACCTTC CASSRRTAGGYTF
TRBJ2-5 NA TRBV29-1 few TGCAGCGTTTCTCTACGAGCCCAAACCCAGTACTTC CSVSLRAQTQYF
TRBJ2-2 TRBD1 TRBV6-2/TRBV6-3 many TGTGCCAGCCGAGGGACAGGGACCGGGGAGCTGTTTTTT CASRGTGTGELFF
TRBJ2-3 NA TRBV20-1 few TGCAGTGCTAGGCGGAGGGACCTAACAGATACGCAGTATTTT CSARRRDLTDTQYF
TRBJ2-7 TRBD1 TRBV12-3/TRBV12-4 NA TGTGCCAGCAGTTCCTCTTCTGCCGACAGGGGGCGTAAGCAGTACTTC CASSSSSADRGRKQYF
TRBJ2-1 NA TRBV29-1 many TGCAGCGTTTCGGGACGTTACTCCTACAATGAGCAGTTCTTC CSVSGRYSYNEQFF
TRBJ1-2 NA TRBV28 few TGTGCCAGCAGTTTCCCCCCGGCTGGCTACACCTTC CASSFPPAGYTF
TRBJ2-1 TRBD2 TRBV20-1 NA TGCAGTGCTAGATCTCTTCAAGGGGCTAGCGGACGCTACAATGAGCAGTTCTTC CSARSLQGASGRYNEQFF
TRBJ2-2 TRBD2 TRBV7-2 few TGTGCCAGCAGGCCTCCTAGCGGGCCGAACACCGGGGAGCTGTTTTTT CASRPPSGPNTGELFF
TRBJ1-1 NA TRBV18 NA TGTGCCAGCTCCTATGGAAGCGGGGAAGGTGAAGCTTTCTTT CASSYGSGEGEAFF
TRBJ2-1 NA TRBV20-1 NA TGCAGTGCTAGTAGGAGGGTTCCCGACAATGAGCAGTTCTTC CSASRRVPDNEQFF
TRBJ2-1 TRBD1 TRBV28 few TGTGCCAGCAGCGTAACCGGGACAGGGAATAATGAGCAGTTCTTC CASSVTGTGNNEQFF
TRBJ2-1 TRBD2 TRBV9 NA TGTGCCAGCAGCGTAGCTGGCGCTAGCGGGTCAGGAAACAATGAGCAGTTCTTC CASSVAGASGSGNNEQFF
TRBJ2-7 NA TRBV20-1 few TGCAGTGCTAGAATTCCCGGTTACTACGAGCAGTACTTC CSARIPGYYEQYF